The 13 T cell receptor beta chains given below trace back to one sample, sequenced in a study of T-cell reconstitution after alpha-beta-depleted transplantation in children. The TCRbeta library incorporated unique molecular identifiers. TCRdb reprocessed the PCR reads with MiXCR, giving one entry per CDR3 protein. The sample includes 300,000 to 350,000 distinct CDR3 sequences, approximately 23% of them seen just once. The source was PBMCs, mostly from graft donor cells, collected 180 days after TCRalphabeta/CD19-depleted stem cell transplant. Receptor source: a male patient between 10 and 17 years old who had a stem cell transplant for acute lymphoblastic leukemia, so the T cells may come from the graft donor.

Within the sample, this clonotype is medium-sized (0.01 to 0.1%). The V gene is TRBV12-3 or TRBV12-4, the J gene TRBJ1-1; D is perhaps TRBD1 (5 bases). CDR3 length: 13 residues. Trimming shortened V by 3 bases and J by 2 bases, and 7 bases separated the two germline ends. The CDR3 region is CASSLTVNTEAFF. CDR3 DNA sequence: TGTGCCAGCAGTTTGACAGTTAACACTGAAGCTTTCTTT.

The V gene is TRBV7-6, the J gene TRBJ2-3; D could derive from TRBD1 or TRBD2 (5 bases each). V was clipped by 5 bases and J by 2 bases, with 14 bases between them. CDR3 length equals 15 residues. The V gene's germline CDR1 is SGHVS and CDR2 FNYEAQ. Here the CDR3 reads CASSHTRGTTDTQYF. The CDR3 DNA follows: TGTGCCAGCAGCCACACCCGTGGGACCACAGATACGCAGTATTTT.

This clonotype has a handful of counts. The chain couples TRBV5-1 to TRBJ2-2; 7 bases align to TRBD1. Per the germline V gene, CDR1 is SGHRS and CDR2 is YFSETQ. J gave up 4 bases and V 2 bases, and 8 bases lay outside the gene matches. CDR3 length: 16 residues. As DNA, the CDR3 is TGCGCCAGCAGCTTTTTAAGGGGGCGAGGCACCGGGGAGCTGTTTTTT. It encodes CASSFLRGRGTGELFF. Full variable domain (rest looked up from reference TRBV5-1 and TRBJ2-2): KAGVTQTPRYLIKTRGQQVTLSCSPISGHRSVSWYQQTPGQGLQFLFEYFSETQRNKGNFPGRFSGRQFSNSRSEMNVSTLELGDSALYLCASSFLRGRGTGELFFGEGSRLTVL.

The rearrangement uses TRBV27 and TRBJ2-5; a weak D match, TRBD2 (5 bases). The germline V gene has CDR1 MNHEY and CDR2 SMNVEV (reference sequence). V lost 6 bases, J lost 7 bases, and 12 bases lay in between. This CDR3 has 12 residues. The CDR3 here is CASSPGERTQYF. Here the CDR3 DNA reads TGTGCCAGCAGCCCCGGGGAACGGACCCAGTACTTC.

The V gene is TRBV20-1, the J gene TRBJ2-7, with 9 bases lining up with TRBD1. V was clipped by 2 bases and J by 6 bases; unmatched bases: 5. The CDR3 is 13 residues long. CDR1 is DFQATT, CDR2 SNEGSKA, per germline (reference sequence). The CDR3 nucleotides are TGCAGTGCTAGACCCCACAGGGGGCTCGAGCAGTACTTC. Encoded protein: CSARPHRGLEQYF.

This clonotype occurred a few times. The rearrangement uses TRBV20-1 and TRBJ1-2; D may be TRBD1 (5 bases). This CDR3 comprises 12 residues. V lost 6 bases, J lost 8 bases, and 16 bases lay in between. The germline V gene encodes CDR1 DFQATT and CDR2 SNEGSKA (reference sequence). CDR3 sequence (DNA): TGCAGTGCCACGGGGGAAGACAACGGCTACACCTTC. This gives the protein CSATGEDNGYTF.

This clonotype was seen a handful of times. The chain joins TRBV7-9 to TRBJ1-2; TRBD1 is a possible D gene (6 bases). The CDR3 is 16 amino acids. Trimming cost V 2 bases and J 6 bases, with 19 bases left between them. Germline V lookup: CDR1 SEHNR, CDR2 FQNEAQ (reference sequence). In nucleotides, the CDR3 is TGTGCCAGCAGCTTACCGACAGGTTGGGGCTTTAATGGCTACACCTTC. This sequence encodes CASSLPTGWGFNGYTF.

This clonotype was recorded many times. The chain has TRBV18 and TRBJ2-5; D might be TRBD1 or TRBD2, each matching 6 bases. V dropped 0 bases and J dropped 5 bases, with 19 bases sitting between them. The CDR3 loop spans 17 amino acids. Germline values: CDR1 KGHSH, CDR2 LQKENI. CDR3 sequence reads: CASSPPRAGDFQETQYF. The CDR3 DNA reads TGTGCCAGCTCACCACCAAGGGCAGGGGACTTCCAGGAGACCCAGTACTTC. The variable domain in full, with the rest retrieved from reference TRBV18 and TRBJ2-5, is NAGVMQNPRHLVRRRGQEARLRCSPMKGHSHVYWYRQLPEEGLKFMVYLQKENIIDESGMPKERFSAEFPKEGPSILRIQQVVRGDSAAYFCASSPPRAGDFQETQYFGPGTRLLVL.

This clonotype was observed a handful of times. This rearrangement joins TRBV24-1 to TRBJ2-6; the D is unclear. V was cut by 3 bases and J by 3 bases, with 2 bases left in between. The germline gives CDR1 KGHDR, CDR2 SFDVKD. The CDR3 is 13 amino acids. The DNA for the CDR3 is TGTGCCACCAGTGATGGTGGGGCCAACGTCCTGACTTTC. Amino acids: CATSDGGANVLTF.

The chain is built from TRBV7-6 and TRBJ2-2, with 11 bases aligning to TRBD2. Germline assignment: CDR1 SGHVS and CDR2 FNYEAQ. Unmatched junction bases numbered 8, after V lost 7 bases and J lost 4 bases. This CDR3 contains 16 residues. The CDR3 coding sequence is TGTGCCAGCACCGGCGCACTAGCGGGAGTCACCGGGGAGCTGTTTTTT. Protein: CASTGALAGVTGELFF.

This chain links TRBV3-1 with TRBJ1-6; a weak D match, TRBD1 (6 bases). Looked up from germline, CDR1 is LGHDT and CDR2 is YNNKEL (reference sequence). This CDR3 comprises 15 residues. V lost 4 bases, J lost 10 bases, and 17 bases lay in between. CDR3 protein: CASSPKTGWSSPLHF. CDR3 nucleotide sequence: TGTGCCAGCAGCCCCAAAACAGGGTGGTCCTCACCCCTCCACTTT.

The chain links TRBV10-3 to TRBJ2-5, with D tentatively TRBD2 (6 bases). Trimming cost V 3 bases and J 1 base, with 18 bases left between them. CDR1 ENHRY and CDR2 SYGVKD come from the germline V gene. The CDR3 runs 17 residues. This CDR3 reads CAISDPQGGNFQETQYF. CDR3 nucleotides: TGTGCCATCAGTGATCCCCAGGGAGGAAATTTCCAAGAGACCCAGTACTTC.

The chain employs TRBV2 and TRBJ1-2, with a tentative D call TRBD1 (5 bases). Between the trimmed V and J ends, which lost 0 bases and 4 bases, there was a span of 12 bases. Per germline, CDR1 SNHLY and CDR2 FYNNEI. This CDR3 spans 15 amino acids. The CDR3 coding sequence is TGTGCCAGCAGTGAAGCGCCCAGGGTTGGCTATGGCTACACCTTC. Encoded protein: CASSEAPRVGYGYTF.